Shown below are 2 T cell receptor beta chains from a single sample sequenced in a study of shared clonotypes between healthy human individuals. The assay was immunoSEQ multiplex PCR, and TCRdb's table has in-frame clones only and misses some. Altogether more than 550,000 clones are present, roughly 72% being singletons, with the ten largest covering around 1.7%. Sequencing was performed on memory CD4+ T cells sorted from blood. Subset of the sample: CD45RA-negative fraction. All receptors derive from a woman under 40 in good health.

This clone was seen a handful of times. The chain recombines TRBV11-2 with TRBJ2-7; D not resolved. CDR1 and CDR2 (germline): SGHAT, FQNNGV. This CDR3 is 12 amino acids long. V lost 5 bases and J lost 5, with 10 bases in between. This CDR3 reads CASSPIGNEQYF. Written as DNA, the CDR3 is TGTGCCAGCAGCCCGATAGGAAACGAGCAGTACTTC.

The chain carries TRBV27 and TRBJ2-2; D assignment may be TRBD1 or TRBD2 (5 bases each). The ends were cut back, 8 bases at V and 1 base at J, with 17 bases in the middle. CDR3 length equals 16 residues. Germline lookup yields CDR1 MNHEY and CDR2 SMNVEV (reference sequence). CDR3 bases: TGTGCCAGCCGGTGGTTAGAGGGGTGGAACACCGGGGAGCTGTTTTTT. Translated: CASRWLEGWNTGELFF.